These T cell receptor beta chains were read from a single sample in a study of blood T cell repertoires in COVID-19. Assay: immunoSEQ multiplex PCR; the TCRdb copy retains only in-frame clones and omits some. The sample consists of approximately 330,000 clones, approximately 86% of them appearing once. The sequenced sample consisted of peripheral blood. These receptors all stem from a man aged 30 to 39 with COVID-19, enrolled during active disease. The CDR3 runs from the conserved cysteine through the conserved F or W. D genes are given only for firm matches. Rows give clone size only sometimes, using once, few, many, or a class for an expanded clone.

NA	TRBV6-6	15	TRBJ1-5	few	CASSFDSPSYQPQHF	TGTGCCAGCAGCTTTGACAGCCCTTCGTATCAGCCCCAGCATTTT
TRBD1	TRBV7-2	16	TRBJ2-2	NA	CASSFGQGAGTGELFF	TGTGCCAGCAGCTTCGGACAGGGGGCCGGCACCGGGGAGCTGTTTTTT
NA	TRBV7-9	15	TRBJ2-3	NA	CASSLSGALTDTQYF	TGTGCCAGCAGCCTAAGCGGCGCCCTCACAGATACGCAGTATTTT
TRBD2	TRBV27	16	TRBJ2-3	NA	CASSLVLAGGPDTQYF	TGTGCCAGCAGTTTAGTGCTAGCGGGAGGTCCAGATACGCAGTATTTT
NA	TRBV5-1	14	TRBJ1-4	NA	CASSLGGGAGKLFF	TGCGCCAGCAGCTTGGGAGGGGGGGCCGGAAAACTGTTTTTT
NA	TRBV7-2	17	TRBJ2-3	NA	CASSPSAGYRGTDTQYF	TGTGCCAGCAGCCCCTCCGCCGGGTACCGTGGCACAGATACGCAGTATTTT
NA	TRBV3-1/TRBV3-2	11	TRBJ2-5	NA	CASSSRETQYF	TGTGCCAGCAGCTCACGGGAGACCCAGTACTTC
NA	TRBV3-1/TRBV3-2	15	TRBJ2-3	NA	CASSPSGVSTDTQYF	TGTGCCAGCAGTCCCTCCGGGGTGAGCACAGATACGCAGTATTTT
NA	TRBV5-1	14	TRBJ2-7	NA	CASSLGSELYEQYF	TGCGCCAGCAGCTTGGGGAGCGAGCTCTACGAGCAGTACTTC
NA	TRBV7-9	14	TRBJ1-1	NA	CASSLDSMNTEAFF	TGTGCCAGCAGCCTAGACAGCATGAACACTGAAGCTTTCTTT
TRBD2	TRBV18	16	TRBJ2-3	few	CASSSGLAGLLGGQYF	TGTGCCAGCTCTTCTGGACTAGCGGGGCTCCTCGGAGGGCAGTATTTT
TRBD1	TRBV19	13	TRBJ1-1	NA	CASRLTGTTEAFF	TGTGCCAGTAGATTGACAGGGACCACTGAAGCTTTCTTT
NA	TRBV27	15	TRBJ1-6	NA	CASSLWGVYNSPLHF	TGTGCCAGCAGTTTGTGGGGGGTCTATAATTCACCCCTCCACTTT
TRBD2	TRBV5-4	18	TRBJ2-1	few	CASKAGTSGKNSYNEQFF	TGTGCCAGCAAAGCTGGGACTAGCGGGAAGAACTCCTACAATGAGCAGTTCTTC
NA	TRBV5-1	16	TRBJ2-2	NA	CASSLGGTGTAGELFF	TGCGCCAGCAGCTTGGGCGGTACAGGGACGGCCGGGGAGCTGTTTTTT
NA	TRBV27	15	TRBJ1-3	NA	CASKPLRGGRNTIYF	TGTGCCAGCAAACCCCTCCGGGGGGGTAGAAACACCATATATTTT
TRBD1	TRBV19	17	TRBJ2-1	once	CASSPGTVRAFYNEQFF	TGTGCCAGTAGTCCTGGGACAGTCCGTGCTTTCTACAATGAGCAGTTCTTC
NA	TRBV5-4	16	TRBJ2-7	few	CASSLEAAIVSYEQYF	TGTGCCAGCAGCTTGGAAGCTGCCATCGTCTCCTACGAGCAGTACTTC
TRBD1	TRBV19	16	TRBJ1-4	once	CASSIFWDRGDEKLFF	TGTGCCAGTAGTATATTTTGGGACAGGGGAGATGAAAAACTGTTTTTT
NA	TRBV7-8	16	TRBJ1-3	once	CASSFTQARSGNTIYF	TGTGCCAGCAGCTTTACCCAGGCCCGCTCTGGAAACACCATATATTTT
NA	TRBV19	15	TRBJ1-5	NA	CASSIASRGNQPQHF	TGTGCCAGTAGTATAGCGTCAAGAGGCAATCAGCCCCAGCATTTT
NA	TRBV3-1/TRBV3-2	16	TRBJ2-7	NA	CASSQAGIKGSYEQYF	TGTGCCAGCAGCCAAGCGGGCATCAAGGGGTCCTACGAGCAGTACTTC